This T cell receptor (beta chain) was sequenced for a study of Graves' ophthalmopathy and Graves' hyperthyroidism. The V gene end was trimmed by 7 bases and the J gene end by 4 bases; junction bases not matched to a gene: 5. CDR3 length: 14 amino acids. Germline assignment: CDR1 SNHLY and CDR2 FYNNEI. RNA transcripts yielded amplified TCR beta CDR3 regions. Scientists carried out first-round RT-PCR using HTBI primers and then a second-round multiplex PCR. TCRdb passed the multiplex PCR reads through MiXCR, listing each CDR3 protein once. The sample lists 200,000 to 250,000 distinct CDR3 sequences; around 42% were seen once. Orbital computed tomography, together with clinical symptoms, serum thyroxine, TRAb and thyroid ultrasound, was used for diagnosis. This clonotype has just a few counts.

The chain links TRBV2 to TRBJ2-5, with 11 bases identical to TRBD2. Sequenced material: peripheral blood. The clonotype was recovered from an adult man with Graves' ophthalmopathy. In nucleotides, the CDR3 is TGTGCCAGCACCCCGGGACTAGCGGTAGAGACCCAGTACTTC. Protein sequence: CASTPGLAVETQYF.